This T cell receptor (beta chain) stems from a study of blood T cell repertoires in COVID-19. The table came from immunoSEQ multiplex PCR; TCRdb's copy has only in-frame clones and leaves some out. The data contain roughly 92,000 clones, over 75% of them seen just once; the ten biggest clones take up around 5%. Germline V gene lookup returns CDR1 MDHEN and CDR2 SYDVKM. The CDR3 consists of 17 residues. J was trimmed by 1 base and V by 3 bases; bases with no gene match: 7. Sequenced material: peripheral blood. The sequence was obtained from a man aged 50-59 years with acute or convalescent COVID-19. The V gene is TRBV28, the J gene TRBJ1-5; the match to TRBD1 covers 9 bases. Written as DNA, the CDR3 is TGTGCCAGCAGTTTCCGTACAGGGGGCCAAAGCAATCAGCCCCAGCATTTT. Residues: CASSFRTGGQSNQPQHF.